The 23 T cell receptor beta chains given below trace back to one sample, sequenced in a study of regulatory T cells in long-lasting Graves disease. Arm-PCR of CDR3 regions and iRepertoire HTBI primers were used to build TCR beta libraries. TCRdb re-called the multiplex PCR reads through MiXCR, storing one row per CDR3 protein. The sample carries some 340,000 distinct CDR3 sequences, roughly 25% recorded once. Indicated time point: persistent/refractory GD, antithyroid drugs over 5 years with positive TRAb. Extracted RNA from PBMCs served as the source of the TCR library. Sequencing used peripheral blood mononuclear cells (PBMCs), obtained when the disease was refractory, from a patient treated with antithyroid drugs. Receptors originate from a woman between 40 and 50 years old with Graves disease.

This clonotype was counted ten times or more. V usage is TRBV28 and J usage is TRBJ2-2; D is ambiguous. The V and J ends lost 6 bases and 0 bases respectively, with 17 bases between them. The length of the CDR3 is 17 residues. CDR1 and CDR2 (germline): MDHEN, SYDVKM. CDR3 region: CASSPTGFGANTGELFF. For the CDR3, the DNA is TGTGCCAGCAGCCCAACCGGGTTTGGTGCGAACACCGGGGAGCTGTTTTTT.

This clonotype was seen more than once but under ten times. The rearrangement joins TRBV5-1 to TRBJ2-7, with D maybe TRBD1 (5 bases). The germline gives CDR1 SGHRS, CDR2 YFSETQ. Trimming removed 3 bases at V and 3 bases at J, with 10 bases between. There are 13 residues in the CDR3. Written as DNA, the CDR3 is TGCGCCAGCAGCTGGGGCCCCGACTACGAGCAGTACTTC. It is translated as CASSWGPDYEQYF. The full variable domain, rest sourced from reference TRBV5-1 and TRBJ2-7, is KAGVTQTPRYLIKTRGQQVTLSCSPISGHRSVSWYQQTPGQGLQFLFEYFSETQRNKGNFPGRFSGRQFSNSRSEMNVSTLELGDSALYLCASSWGPDYEQYFGPGTRLTVT.

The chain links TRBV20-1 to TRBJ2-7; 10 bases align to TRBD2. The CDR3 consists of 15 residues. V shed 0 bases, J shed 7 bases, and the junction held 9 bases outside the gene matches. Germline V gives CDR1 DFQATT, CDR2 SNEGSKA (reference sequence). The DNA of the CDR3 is TGCAGTGCTAGAGAGCTAGCGGGAGATGGGAGGGAGCAGTACTTC. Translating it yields CSARELAGDGREQYF.

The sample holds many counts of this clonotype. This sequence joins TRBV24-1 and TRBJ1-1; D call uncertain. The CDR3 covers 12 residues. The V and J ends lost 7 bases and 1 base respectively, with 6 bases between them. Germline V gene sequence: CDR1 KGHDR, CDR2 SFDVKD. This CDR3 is CATRGSNTEAFF. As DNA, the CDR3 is TGTGCCACCAGGGGATCGAACACTGAAGCTTTCTTT.

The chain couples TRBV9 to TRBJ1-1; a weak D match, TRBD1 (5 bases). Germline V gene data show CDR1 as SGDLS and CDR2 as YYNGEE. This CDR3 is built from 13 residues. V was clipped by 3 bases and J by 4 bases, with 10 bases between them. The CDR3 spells CASSASGPTEAFF. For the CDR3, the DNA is TGTGCCAGCAGCGCCTCAGGGCCCACTGAAGCTTTCTTT.

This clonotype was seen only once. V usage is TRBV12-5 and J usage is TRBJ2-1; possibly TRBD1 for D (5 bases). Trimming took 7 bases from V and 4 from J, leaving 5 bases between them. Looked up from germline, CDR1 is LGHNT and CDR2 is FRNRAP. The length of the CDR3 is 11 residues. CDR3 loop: CASAGYNEQFF. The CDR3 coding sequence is TGTGCTAGTGCAGGGTACAATGAGCAGTTCTTC.

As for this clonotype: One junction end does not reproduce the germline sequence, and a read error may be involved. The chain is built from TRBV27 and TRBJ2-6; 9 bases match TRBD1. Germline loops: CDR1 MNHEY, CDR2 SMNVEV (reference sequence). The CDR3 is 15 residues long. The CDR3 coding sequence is TGTGCCGTCCGGGACAGGGTTTCTGAGGCCAACGTCCTGACTTTC. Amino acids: CAVRDRVSEANVLTF. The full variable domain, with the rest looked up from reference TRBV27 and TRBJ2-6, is EAQVTQNPRYLITVTGKKLTVTCSQNMNHEYMSWYRQDPGLGLRQIYYSMNVEVTDKGDVPEGYKVSRKEKRNFPLILESPSPNQTSLYFCAVRDRVSEANVLTFGAGSRLTVL.

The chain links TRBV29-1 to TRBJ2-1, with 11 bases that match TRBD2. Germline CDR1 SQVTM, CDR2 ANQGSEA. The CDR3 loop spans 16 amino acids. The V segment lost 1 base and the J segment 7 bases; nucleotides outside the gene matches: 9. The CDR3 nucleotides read TGCAGCGTTGAAGGCATGTCAGGGACTAGCGGAAATGAGCAGTTCTTC. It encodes CSVEGMSGTSGNEQFF.

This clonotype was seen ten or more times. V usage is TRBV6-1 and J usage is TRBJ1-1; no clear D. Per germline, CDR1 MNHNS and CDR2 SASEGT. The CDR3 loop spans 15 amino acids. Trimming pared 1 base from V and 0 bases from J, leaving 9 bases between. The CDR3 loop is CASSEGSDMNTEAFF. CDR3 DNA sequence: TGTGCCAGCAGTGAAGGGTCAGACATGAACACTGAAGCTTTCTTT.

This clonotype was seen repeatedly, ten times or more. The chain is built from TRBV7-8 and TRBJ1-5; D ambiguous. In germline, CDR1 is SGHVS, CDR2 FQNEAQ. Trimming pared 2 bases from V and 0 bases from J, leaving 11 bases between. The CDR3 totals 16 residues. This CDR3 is CASSLSRLYSNQPQHF. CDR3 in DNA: TGTGCCAGCAGCTTATCCAGACTTTATAGCAATCAGCCCCAGCATTTT.

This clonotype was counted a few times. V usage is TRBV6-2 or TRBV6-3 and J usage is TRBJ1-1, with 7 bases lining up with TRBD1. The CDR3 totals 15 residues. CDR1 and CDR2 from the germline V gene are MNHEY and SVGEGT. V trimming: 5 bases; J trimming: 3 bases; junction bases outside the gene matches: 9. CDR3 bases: TGTGCCAGCAGTGCGGCGGGACAGCCTCACACTGAAGCTTTCTTT. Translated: CASSAAGQPHTEAFF.

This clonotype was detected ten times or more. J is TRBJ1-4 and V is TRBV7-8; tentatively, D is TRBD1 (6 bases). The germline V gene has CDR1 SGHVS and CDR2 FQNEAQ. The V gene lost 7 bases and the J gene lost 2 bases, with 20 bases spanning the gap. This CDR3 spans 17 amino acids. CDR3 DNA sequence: TGTGCCAGCACCCTAACTTCCATAGGGGGGACTAATGAAAAACTGTTTTTT. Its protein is CASTLTSIGGTNEKLFF.

The CDR3 loop reads CASSLSGNRDTQYF. CDR3 nucleotide sequence: TGCGCCAGCAGCTTGTCAGGAAACAGGGATACGCAGTATTTT. The V and J genes are TRBV5-1 and TRBJ2-3; TRBD1 is a possible D gene (5 bases). V lost 1 base to trimming and J lost 6 bases, with 12 bases between them. Per the germline V gene, CDR1 is SGHRS and CDR2 is YFSETQ. This CDR3 is built from 14 residues.

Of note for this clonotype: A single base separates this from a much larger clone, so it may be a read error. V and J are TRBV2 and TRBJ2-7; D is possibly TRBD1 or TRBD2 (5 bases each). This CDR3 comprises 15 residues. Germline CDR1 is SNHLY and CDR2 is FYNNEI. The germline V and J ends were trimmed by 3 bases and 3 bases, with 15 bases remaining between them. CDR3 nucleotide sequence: TGTGCCAGCAGTGATGGGGGACGGGCCTTCTACGAGCAGTACTTC. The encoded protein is CASSDGGRAFYEQYF.

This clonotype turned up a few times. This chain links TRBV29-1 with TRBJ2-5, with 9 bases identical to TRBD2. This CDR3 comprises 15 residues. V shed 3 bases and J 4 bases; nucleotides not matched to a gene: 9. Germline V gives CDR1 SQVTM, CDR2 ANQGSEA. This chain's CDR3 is CSVEGGGRAVETQYF. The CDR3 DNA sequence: TGCAGCGTTGAGGGTGGCGGGAGGGCCGTAGAGACCCAGTACTTC.

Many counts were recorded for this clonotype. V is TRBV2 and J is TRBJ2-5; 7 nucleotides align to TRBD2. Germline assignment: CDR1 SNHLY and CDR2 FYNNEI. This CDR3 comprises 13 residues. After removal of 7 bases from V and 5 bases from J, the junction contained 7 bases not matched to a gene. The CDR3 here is CASTGGGGETQYF. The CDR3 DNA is TGTGCCAGCACCGGCGGGGGAGGTGAGACCCAGTACTTC.

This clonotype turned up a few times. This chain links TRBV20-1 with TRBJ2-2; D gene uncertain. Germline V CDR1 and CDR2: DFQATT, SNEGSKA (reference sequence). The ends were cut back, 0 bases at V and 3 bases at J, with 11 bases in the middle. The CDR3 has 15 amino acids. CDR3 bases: TGCAGTGCTAGAGATTTGCAGTTCGACACCGGGGAGCTGTTTTTT. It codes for CSARDLQFDTGELFF.

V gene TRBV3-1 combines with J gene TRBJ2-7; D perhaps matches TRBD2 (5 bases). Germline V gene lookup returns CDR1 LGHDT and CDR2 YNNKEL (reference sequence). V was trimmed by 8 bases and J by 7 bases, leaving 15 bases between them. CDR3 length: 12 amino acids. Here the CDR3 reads CASGSGAREQYF. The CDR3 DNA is TGTGCCAGCGGGAGCGGTGCGCGGGAGCAGTACTTC.

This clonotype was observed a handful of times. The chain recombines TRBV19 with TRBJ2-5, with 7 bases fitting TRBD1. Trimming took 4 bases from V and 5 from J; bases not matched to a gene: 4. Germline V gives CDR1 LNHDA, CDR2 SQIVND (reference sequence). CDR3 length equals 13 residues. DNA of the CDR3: TGTGCCAGTAGTACGACAGGGTTGGAGACCCAGTACTTC. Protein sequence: CASSTTGLETQYF.

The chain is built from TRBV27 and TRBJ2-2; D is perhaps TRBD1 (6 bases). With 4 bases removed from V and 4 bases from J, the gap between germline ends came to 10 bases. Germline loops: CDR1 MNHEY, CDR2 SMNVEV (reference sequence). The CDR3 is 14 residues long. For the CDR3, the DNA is TGTGCCAGCAGTTCAGGGGTAGGCACCGGGGAGCTGTTTTTT. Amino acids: CASSSGVGTGELFF.

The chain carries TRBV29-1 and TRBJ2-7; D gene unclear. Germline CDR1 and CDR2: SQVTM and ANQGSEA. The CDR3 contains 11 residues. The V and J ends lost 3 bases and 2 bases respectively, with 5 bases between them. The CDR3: CSVDTTYEQYF. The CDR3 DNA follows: TGCAGCGTTGACACGACCTACGAGCAGTACTTC.

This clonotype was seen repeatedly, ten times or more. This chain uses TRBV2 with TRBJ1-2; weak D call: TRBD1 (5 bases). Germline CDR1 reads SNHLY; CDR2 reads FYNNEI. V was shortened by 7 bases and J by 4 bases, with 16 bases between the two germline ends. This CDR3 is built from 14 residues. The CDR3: CASTTRDFSYGYTF. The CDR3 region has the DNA TGTGCCAGCACCACCAGGGACTTCTCCTATGGCTACACCTTC.

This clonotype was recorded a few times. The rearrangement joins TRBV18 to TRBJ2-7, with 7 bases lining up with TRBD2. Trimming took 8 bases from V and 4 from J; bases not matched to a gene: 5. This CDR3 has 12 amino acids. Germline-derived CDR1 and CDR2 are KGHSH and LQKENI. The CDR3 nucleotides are TGTGCCAGCGGGAGGGCCGAGTACGAGCAGTACTTC. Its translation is CASGRAEYEQYF.